This T cell receptor (beta chain) was sequenced in a study of blood T cell repertoires in COVID-19. Trimming removed 3 bases at V and 4 bases at J, with 20 bases between. The CDR3 sequence is 16 residues long. Germline loops: CDR1 SGDLS, CDR2 YYNGEE. As handled by the study authors: Quantification of nucleated cells was approximated via reference gene primer amplification. Sequencing was performed with immunoSEQ multiplex PCR; in TCRdb, only in-frame clones are kept and a portion is missing. V and J calls and clone size follow that table, whereas D and trimming were derived from the DNA. The sample holds 300,000 to 400,000 clones, roughly 89% seen once.

Material: peripheral blood. The clonotype originates from a man aged 25 to 40 with COVID-19, enrolled during active disease. The chain is built from TRBV9 and TRBJ2-7; D perhaps matches TRBD2 (5 bases). DNA of the CDR3: TGTGCCAGCAGCGAGTACGCGGGTTCCCCCAGGTACGAGCAGTACTTC. Translating it yields CASSEYAGSPRYEQYF. The complete variable domain, with remaining parts taken from reference TRBV9 and TRBJ2-7, reads DSGVTQTPKHLITATGQRVTLRCSPRSGDLSVYWYQQSLDQGLQFLIQYYNGEERAKGNILERFSAQQFPDLHSELNLSSLELGDSALYFCASSEYAGSPRYEQYFGPGTRLTVT.